This T cell receptor (beta chain) was documented in a study of T cells expressing NK-cell markers. Study-wide results and caveats: The leading position in the CD3+CD56-NKG2C+ fraction of a few donors also went to these clonotypes.

CDR3 length: 15 amino acids. Germline CDR1 MDHEN, CDR2 SYDVKM. As to this clonotype: Its antigen is not identified.

In generating TCR beta cDNA, 5'RACE template switching with UMIs was used. TCRdb reprocessed the 5' RACE reads, with one entry per CDR3 protein and no DNA. Listed are over 350,000 distinct CDR3 sequences; approximately 12% falls within the top ten. This TCR was recovered from a woman aged 50 to 65 in good health. The chain has TRBV28 and TRBJ2-5; the D call from TCRdb, TRBD1, cannot be confirmed without DNA. The sequenced sample consisted of blood T cells: a sorted CD56 or NKG2C T cell subset, CD4+ or CD8+ T cells, or bulk PBMC T cells (not recorded which). CDR3 loop: CASSPPGQGTRTQYF.